This TCR beta chain is from a study of response to subunit inactivated influenza vaccine. Whole-study results and caveats: Authors suggested few new T cells are recruited by each seasonal influenza vaccination.

This clonotype appeared a single time. What it binds is not known. Each CDR3 protein is one row after TCRdb ran MiXCR on the RT-PCR reads. Of 540,000 or so distinct CDR3 sequences in the sample, about an eighth were seen once. V shed 5 bases and J 0 bases; nucleotides not matched to a gene: 0. Germline loops: CDR1 SQVTM, CDR2 ANQGSEA. CDR3 size: 13 residues. This specimen consisted of PBMCs from blood, obtained around seven weeks after vaccination. The receptor was derived from a man aged 45-65 years who received an inactivated influenza vaccine. The chain uses TRBV29-1 and TRBJ2-3; 9 bases match TRBD2. For the CDR3, the DNA is TGCAGCGTTAGCGGGAGGAGCACAGATACGCAGTATTTT. The encoded protein is CSVSGRSTDTQYF.